This T cell receptor beta chain was captured in a study of T cell responses to AZD1222 COVID-19 vaccine. Study-wide background: Doses given second, at about 4 or about 12 weeks, were pooled. General study points: All repertoire sampling was performed exclusively after the peak T cell response. Across the whole spike, CD4 TCRs peaked at regions 160-218 and 743-854.

A word on this clone: Its cognate antigen is unknown.

Germline lookup yields CDR1 LNHDA and CDR2 SQIVND (reference sequence). This CDR3 spans 15 amino acids. V lost 3 bases to trimming and J lost 0 bases, with 9 bases between them. The assay was immunoSEQ multiplex PCR, and TCRdb's table has in-frame clones only and misses some. The sample holds around 80,000 clones, approximately 91% seen once. The chain is built from TRBV19 and TRBJ1-5; D possibly corresponds to TRBD1 (6 bases). Sequencing used peripheral blood, obtained on day 0 of AZD1222 vaccination. The TCR was taken from an adult in good health. Written as DNA, the CDR3 is TGTGCCAGTAGTATGCGGACAGATAGCAATCAGCCCCAGCATTTT. This sequence encodes CASSMRTDSNQPQHF.